The 9 T cell receptor beta chains below were found in one sample sequenced in a study of CD8+ T cells in alopecia areata. It was cDNA, reverse transcribed from extracted RNA, that served as the sequencing template. Here immunoSEQ multiplex PCR was the method, and the copy in TCRdb shows in-frame clones only, minus some. The repertoire has approximately 82,000 clones, approximately 50% of them found once; the top ten carry 5.7%. The specimen was NKG2D-high CD8+ T cells sorted from blood. The receptors here all came from a human donor with alopecia areata.

This clone appeared a few times. This sequence joins TRBV29-1 and TRBJ2-1; the D gene could be TRBD1 or TRBD2 (5 bases each). V gave up 3 bases and J gave up 0 bases, with 18 bases separating them. There are 17 residues in the CDR3. The germline CDR1 and CDR2 sequences are SQVTM and ANQGSEA. The CDR3 loop is CSVESGSSPSSYNEQFF. The CDR3 region has the DNA TGCAGCGTTGAGTCAGGGTCTAGCCCTAGCTCCTACAATGAGCAGTTCTTC.

This chain joins TRBV4-1 and TRBJ2-3; D gene unclear. The CDR3 length is 13 residues. Germline V gives CDR1 MGHRA, CDR2 YSYEKL. Deletions cut 0 bases from V and 4 bases from J, with 5 bases between. The chain's CDR3 is CASSQEAPDTQYF. The CDR3 DNA is TGCGCCAGCAGCCAAGAGGCTCCAGATACGCAGTATTTT.

The CDR3: CASSPGTLYEQYF. The CDR3 DNA is TGTGCCAGCAGTCCCGGGACTCTCTACGAGCAGTACTTC. The V call is TRBV27, the J call TRBJ2-7, with D possibly being TRBD2 (6 bases). V was shortened by 5 bases and J by 3 bases, with 11 bases between the two germline ends. Per the germline V gene, CDR1 is MNHEY and CDR2 is SMNVEV (reference sequence). The CDR3 extends over 13 amino acids.

The V and J genes are TRBV30 and TRBJ2-7; D may correspond to TRBD1 or TRBD2 (5 bases each). CDR1 is GTSNPN, CDR2 SVGIG, per germline (reference sequence). The V and J ends lost 0 bases and 7 bases respectively, with 16 bases between them. This CDR3 region has 14 residues. The CDR3 here is CAWSVLAGAWEQYF. CDR3 in DNA: TGTGCCTGGAGTGTATTAGCCGGGGCCTGGGAGCAGTACTTC.

The rearrangement joins TRBV27 to TRBJ1-5; D gene unclear. This CDR3 has 16 amino acids. V lost 7 bases, J lost 2 bases, and 18 bases lay in between. CDR1 is MNHEY and CDR2 is SMNVEV in the germline V gene (reference sequence). CDR3 nucleotides: TGTGCCAGCAAATTCTATCCGGGAGAGGGCAATCAGCCCCAGCATTTT. This translates into CASKFYPGEGNQPQHF.

The chain is built from TRBV7-9 and TRBJ2-2; D is ambiguous. CDR1 is SEHNR, CDR2 FQNEAQ, per germline (reference sequence). CDR3 length: 12 residues. Trimming removed 2 bases at V and 6 bases at J, with 4 bases between. DNA for the CDR3: TGTGCCAGCAGCTTAAGTGCCGGGGAGCTGTTTTTT. Its protein product is CASSLSAGELFF.

The V call is TRBV6-6, the J call TRBJ2-7, with D tentatively TRBD1 or TRBD2 (5 bases each). Germline CDR1 MNHNY, CDR2 SVGAGI (reference sequence). There are 14 residues in the CDR3. Deletions cut 6 bases from V and 7 bases from J, with 19 bases between. The CDR3 DNA reads as TGTGCCAGCAGCTTGACTGGGGGTCTCGGGGAGCAGTACTTC. Translation: CASSLTGGLGEQYF.

This clone was seen more than once but under ten times. This chain joins TRBV29-1 and TRBJ1-1, with D possibly matching TRBD1 (5 bases). CDR1 is SQVTM, CDR2 ANQGSEA, per germline. V lost 5 bases, J lost 4 bases, and 17 bases lay in between. The CDR3 extends over 14 amino acids. The CDR3 nucleotides are TGCAGCGTTCCTATGGGACGATCGAGCACTGAAGCTTTCTTT. Encoded protein: CSVPMGRSSTEAFF. The complete variable domain, with remaining parts taken from reference TRBV29-1 and TRBJ1-1, reads SAVISQKPSRDICQRGTSLTIQCQVDSQVTMMFWYRQQPGQSLTLIATANQGSEATYESGFVIDKFPISRPNLTFSTLTVSNMSPEDSSIYLCSVPMGRSSTEAFFGQGTRLTVV.

The V gene is TRBV7-8, the J gene TRBJ1-6; D is undetermined. Trimming took off 5 bases at V and 6 bases at J, with 2 bases between the two ends. In germline, CDR1 is SGHVS, CDR2 FQNEAQ. The CDR3 contains 11 residues. CDR3 nucleotides: TGTGCCAGCAGCCTTAATTCACCCCTCCACTTT. As protein: CASSLNSPLHF.